This TCR beta chain stems from a study of naive and memory T cell subsets. V lost 7 bases to trimming and J lost 1 base; unmatched junction nucleotides: 6. The CDR3 is made up of 15 amino acids. CDR1 is MDHEN and CDR2 is SYDVKM in the germline V gene. CD8 T cells were positively selected from what remained after CD4 positive selection. The table lists this clonotype with a few counts. Both TRBC1 and TRBC2 were covered by a beta constant-region primer of two equimolar oligonucleotides. Ligated cDNA was amplified by four rounds of PCR with nested alpha and beta constant-region primers and SP2. TCRdb re-analysed the UMI-ligation and nested PCR reads in MiXCR, keeping a single row per CDR3 protein. The sample has 30,000 to 40,000 distinct CDR3 sequences, less than 20% seen once.

The rearrangement uses TRBV28 and TRBJ2-4, with TRBD2 matching over 8 bases. Sequenced: effector memory CD4+ T cells from blood. Subset meaning: effector memory, CD45RA- CD27-. The TCR was taken from a human donor in good health. In DNA, the CDR3 is TGTGCCAGCACCCCGGGAGGGGCGGCCAAAAACATTCAGTACTTC. Translating it yields CASTPGGAAKNIQYF.